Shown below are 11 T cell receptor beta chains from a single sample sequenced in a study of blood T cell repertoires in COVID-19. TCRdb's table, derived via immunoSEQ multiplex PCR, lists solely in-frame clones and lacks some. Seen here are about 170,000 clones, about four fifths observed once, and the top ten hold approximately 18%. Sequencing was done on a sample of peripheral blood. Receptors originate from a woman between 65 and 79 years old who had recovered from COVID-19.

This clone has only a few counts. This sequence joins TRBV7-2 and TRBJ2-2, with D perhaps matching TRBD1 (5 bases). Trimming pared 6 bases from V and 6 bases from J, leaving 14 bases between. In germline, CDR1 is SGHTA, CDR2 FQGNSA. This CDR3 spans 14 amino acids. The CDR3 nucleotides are TGTGCCAGCAGACCAGGGTTGAGGTCCGGGGAGCTGTTTTTT. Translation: CASRPGLRSGELFF.

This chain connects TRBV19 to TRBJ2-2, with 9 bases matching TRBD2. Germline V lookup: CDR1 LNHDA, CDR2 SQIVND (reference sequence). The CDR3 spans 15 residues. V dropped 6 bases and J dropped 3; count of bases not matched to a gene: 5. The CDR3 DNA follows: TGTGCCAGTAGCGGCGGGGGGGTGGACACCGGGGAGCTGTTTTTT. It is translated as CASSGGGVDTGELFF.

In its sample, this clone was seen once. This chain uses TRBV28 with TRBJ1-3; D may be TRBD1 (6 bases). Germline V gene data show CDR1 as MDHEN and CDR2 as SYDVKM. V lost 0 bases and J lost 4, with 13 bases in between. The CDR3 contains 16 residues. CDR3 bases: TGTGCCAGCAGTTTATGGTCCCAGGGGTGGGGAAACACCATATATTTT. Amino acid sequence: CASSLWSQGWGNTIYF.

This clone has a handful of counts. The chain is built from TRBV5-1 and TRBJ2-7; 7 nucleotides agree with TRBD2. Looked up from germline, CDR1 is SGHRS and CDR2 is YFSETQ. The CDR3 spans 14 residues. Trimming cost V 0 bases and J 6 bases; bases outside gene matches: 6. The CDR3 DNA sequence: TGCGCCAGCAGCTTGGCCGGGGGAGGGCTCGAGCAGTACTTC. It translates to CASSLAGGGLEQYF.

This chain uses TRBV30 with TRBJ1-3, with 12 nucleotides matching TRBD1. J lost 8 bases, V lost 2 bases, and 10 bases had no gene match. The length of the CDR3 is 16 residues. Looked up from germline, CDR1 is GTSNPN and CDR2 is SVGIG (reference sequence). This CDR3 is CAWSLYGTGGADTIYF. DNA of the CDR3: TGTGCCTGGAGTTTATACGGGACAGGGGGCGCGGACACCATATATTTT.

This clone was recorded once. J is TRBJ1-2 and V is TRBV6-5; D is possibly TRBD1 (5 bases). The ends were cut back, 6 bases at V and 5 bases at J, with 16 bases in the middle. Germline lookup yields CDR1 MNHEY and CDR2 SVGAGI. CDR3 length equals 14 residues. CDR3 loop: CASSPGVKGYGYTF. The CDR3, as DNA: TGTGCCAGCAGCCCGGGTGTTAAGGGGTATGGCTACACCTTC.

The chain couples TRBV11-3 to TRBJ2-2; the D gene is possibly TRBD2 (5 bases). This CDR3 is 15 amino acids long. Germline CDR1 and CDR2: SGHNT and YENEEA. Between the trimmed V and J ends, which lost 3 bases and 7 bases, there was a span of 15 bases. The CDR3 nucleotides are TGTGCCAGCAGCTTCCTAGCCGATGGAGTCGGGGAGCTGTTTTTT. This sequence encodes CASSFLADGVGELFF. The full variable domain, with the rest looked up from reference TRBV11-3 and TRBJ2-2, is EAGVVQSPRYKIIEKKQPVAFWCNPISGHNTLYWYLQNLGQGPELLIRYENEEAVDDSQLPKDRFSAERLKGVDSTLKIQPAELGDSAVYLCASSFLADGVGELFFGEGSRLTVL.

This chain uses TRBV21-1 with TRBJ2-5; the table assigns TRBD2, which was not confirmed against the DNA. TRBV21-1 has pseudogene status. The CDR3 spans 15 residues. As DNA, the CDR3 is TGTGCCAGCAGCAGAAAAGGGGGGAGGGTGGAGACCCAGTACTTC. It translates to CASSRKGGRVETQYF.

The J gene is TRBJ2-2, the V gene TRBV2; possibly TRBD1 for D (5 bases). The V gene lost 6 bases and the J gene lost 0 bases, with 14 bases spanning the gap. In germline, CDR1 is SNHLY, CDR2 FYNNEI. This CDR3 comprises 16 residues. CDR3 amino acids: CASSKSGNSNTGELFF. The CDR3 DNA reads TGTGCCAGCAGCAAGTCAGGGAACTCGAACACCGGGGAGCTGTTTTTT. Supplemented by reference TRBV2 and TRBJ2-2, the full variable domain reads EPEVTQTPSHQVTQMGQEVILRCVPISNHLYFYWYRQILGQKVEFLVSFYNNEISEKSEIFDDQFSVERPDGSNFTLKIRSTKLEDSAMYFCASSKSGNSNTGELFFGEGSRLTVL.

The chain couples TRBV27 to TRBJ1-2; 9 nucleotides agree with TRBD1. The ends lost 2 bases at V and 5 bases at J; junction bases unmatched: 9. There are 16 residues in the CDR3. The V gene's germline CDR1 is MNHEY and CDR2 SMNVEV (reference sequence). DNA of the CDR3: TGTGCCAGCAGTTTACTCGGGACAGGGCTGAGGTATGGCTACACCTTC. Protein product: CASSLLGTGLRYGYTF.

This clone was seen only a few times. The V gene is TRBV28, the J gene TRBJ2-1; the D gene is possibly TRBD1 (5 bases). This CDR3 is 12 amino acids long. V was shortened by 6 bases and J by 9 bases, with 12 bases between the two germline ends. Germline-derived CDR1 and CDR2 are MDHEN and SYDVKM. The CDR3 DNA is TGTGCCAGCAGCCGCCTTAGGGGTGAGCAGTTCTTC. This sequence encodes CASSRLRGEQFF.